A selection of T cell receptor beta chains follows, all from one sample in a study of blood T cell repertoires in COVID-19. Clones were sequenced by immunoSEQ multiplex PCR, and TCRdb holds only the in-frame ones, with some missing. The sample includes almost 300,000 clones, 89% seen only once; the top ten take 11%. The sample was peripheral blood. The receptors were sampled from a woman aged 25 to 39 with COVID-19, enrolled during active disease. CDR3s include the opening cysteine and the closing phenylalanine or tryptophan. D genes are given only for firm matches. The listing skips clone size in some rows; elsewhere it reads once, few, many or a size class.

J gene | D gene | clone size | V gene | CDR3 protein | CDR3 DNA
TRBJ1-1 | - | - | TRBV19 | CASSIDSSPTGSNTEAFF | TGTGCCAGTAGTATAGATTCCTCCCCTACAGGGTCGAACACTGAAGCTTTCTTT
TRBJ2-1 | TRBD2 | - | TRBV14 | CASSQEAGRGGPEFF | TGTGCCAGCAGCCAAGAGGCGGGGCGGGGGGGCCCCGAGTTCTTC
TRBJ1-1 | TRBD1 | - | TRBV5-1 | CASSHDGGGGEAFF | TGCGCCAGCAGCCATGATGGAGGGGGCGGTGAAGCTTTCTTT
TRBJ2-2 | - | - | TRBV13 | CASSSPQREELFF | TGTGCCAGCAGCTCCCCTCAGAGGGAGGAGCTGTTTTTT
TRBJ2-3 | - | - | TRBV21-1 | CASSKVNRNTQYF | TGTGCCAGCAGCAAAGTTAACAGGAATACGCAGTATTTT
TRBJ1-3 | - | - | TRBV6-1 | CASSAGLLGSGNTIYF | TGTGCCAGCAGTGCCGGACTTCTAGGCTCTGGAAACACCATATATTTT
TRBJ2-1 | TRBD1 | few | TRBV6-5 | CASSYTGGNEQFF | TGTGCCAGCAGTTATACAGGGGGCAATGAGCAGTTCTTC
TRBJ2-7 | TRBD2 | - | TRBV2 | CASSQTSGGNEQYF | TGTGCCAGCAGTCAGACTAGCGGGGGGAACGAGCAGTACTTC
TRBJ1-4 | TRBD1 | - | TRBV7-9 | CASSYRGGEKLFF | TGTGCCAGCAGCTACAGGGGTGGTGAAAAACTGTTTTTT
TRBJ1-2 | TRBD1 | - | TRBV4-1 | CASSQGTGLSYTF | TGCGCCAGCAGCCAAGGGACAGGGCTAAGCTACACCTTC
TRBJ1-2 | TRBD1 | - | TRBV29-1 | CSVGDSYGYTF | TGCAGCGTGGGGGACAGCTATGGCTACACCTTC
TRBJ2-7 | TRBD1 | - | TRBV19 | CASQQGSGAYSEQYF | TGTGCCAGTCAACAGGGGTCAGGGGCCTACAGCGAGCAGTACTTC
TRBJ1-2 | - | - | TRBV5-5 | CASSLDRVSRSYGYTF | TGTGCCAGCAGCTTGGATCGGGTCAGCCGAAGCTATGGCTACACCTTC
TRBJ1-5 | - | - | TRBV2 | CASNSRVASNQPQHF | TGTGCCAGCAATTCTCGGGTAGCCAGCAATCAGCCCCAGCATTTT
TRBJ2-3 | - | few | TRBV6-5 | CASSYSMGLNPDTQYF | TGTGCCAGCAGTTACTCGATGGGCCTGAACCCAGATACGCAGTATTTT
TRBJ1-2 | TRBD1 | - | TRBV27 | CASSPITRGNGYTF | TGTGCCAGCAGTCCCATAACCAGGGGGAATGGCTACACCTTC
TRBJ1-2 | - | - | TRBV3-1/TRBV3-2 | CASSPQLGARGYTF | TGTGCCAGCAGCCCCCAGCTTGGTGCGCGGGGCTACACCTTC
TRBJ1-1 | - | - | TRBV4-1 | CASSQGRLNTEAFF | TGCGCCAGCAGCCAAGGGCGGCTGAACACTGAAGCTTTCTTT
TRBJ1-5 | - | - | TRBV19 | CASRTQSRVLGQPQHF | TGTGCCAGTAGAACCCAATCGCGGGTCCTTGGTCAGCCCCAGCATTTT
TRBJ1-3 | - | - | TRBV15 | CATSFSGGSGNTIYF | TGTGCCACCTCTTTTTCGGGGGGCTCTGGAAACACCATATATTTT
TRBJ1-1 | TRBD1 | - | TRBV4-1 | CASSPLGTGRSFF | TGCGCCAGCAGCCCACTCGGGACAGGGAGATCTTTCTTT
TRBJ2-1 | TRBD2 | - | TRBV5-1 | CASSLIAGGPENEQFF | TGCGCCAGCAGCTTGATTGCGGGGGGGCCGGAAAATGAGCAGTTCTTC
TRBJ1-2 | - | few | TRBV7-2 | CASSSRRLGNRYGYTF | TGTGCCAGCAGCTCCCGCCGACTCGGAAACCGTTATGGCTACACCTTC
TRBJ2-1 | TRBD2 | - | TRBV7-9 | CASSLAASGADEQFF | TGTGCCAGCAGCTTAGCGGCTAGCGGGGCCGATGAGCAGTTCTTC
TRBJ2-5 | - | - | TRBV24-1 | CATSDPEQETQYF | TGTGCCACCAGTGACCCAGAACAAGAGACCCAGTACTTC
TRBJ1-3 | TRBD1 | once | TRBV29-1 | CSVHDRVGNTIYF | TGCAGCGTCCATGACAGGGTAGGAAACACCATATATTTT
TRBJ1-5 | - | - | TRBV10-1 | CASPDFKTEGSNQPQHF | TGCGCCAGCCCAGACTTTAAGACGGAGGGCAGCAATCAGCCCCAGCATTTT
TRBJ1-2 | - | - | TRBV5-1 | CASSLPRGGDEGYTF | TGCGCCAGCAGCTTGCCCCGAGGAGGGGACGAAGGCTACACCTTC
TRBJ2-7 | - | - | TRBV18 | CASSTGRGSYEQYF | TGTGCCAGCTCAACGGGGCGGGGCTCCTACGAGCAGTACTTC
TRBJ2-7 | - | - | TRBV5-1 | CASSLGLHEQYF | TGCGCCAGCAGCTTGGGACTCCACGAGCAGTACTTC
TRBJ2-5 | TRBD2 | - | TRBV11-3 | CASSNRAGGGETQYF | TGTGCCAGCAGCAACCGAGCGGGGGGCGGAGAGACCCAGTACTTC
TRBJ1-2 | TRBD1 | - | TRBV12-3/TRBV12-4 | CASSRTGNGYTF | TGTGCCAGCAGTCGGACAGGGAATGGCTACACCTTC
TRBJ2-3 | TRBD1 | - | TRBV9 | CASSPTGQGGPDTQYF | TGTGCCAGCAGCCCCACCGGACAGGGAGGTCCAGATACGCAGTATTTT
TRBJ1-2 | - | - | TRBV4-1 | CASKGLGRDGIGYTF | TGCGCCAGCAAGGGTCTGGGGCGGGATGGCATAGGCTACACCTTC
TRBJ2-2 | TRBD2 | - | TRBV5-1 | CASSETGTKNTGELFF | TGCGCCAGCAGCGAAACCGGGACTAAAAACACCGGGGAGCTGTTTTTT
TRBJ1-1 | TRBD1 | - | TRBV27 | CASSFGTGMNTEAFF | TGTGCCAGCAGCTTTGGGACAGGGATGAACACTGAAGCTTTCTTT
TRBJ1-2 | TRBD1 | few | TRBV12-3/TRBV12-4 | CATSRDSSRLLF | TGTGCCACCTCCCGGGACAGCTCCCGTCTCCTCTTC
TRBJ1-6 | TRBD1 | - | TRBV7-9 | CASSRGTGGNSPLHF | TGTGCCAGCAGCCGAGGGACAGGGGGCAATTCACCCCTCCACTTT
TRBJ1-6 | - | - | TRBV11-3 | CASSLTGDSPLHF | TGTGCCAGCAGCTTGACGGGGGATTCACCCCTCCACTTT
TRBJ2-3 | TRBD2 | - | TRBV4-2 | CASSQDGRGITDTQYF | TGTGCCAGCAGCCAAGACGGGCGGGGGATCACAGATACGCAGTATTTT
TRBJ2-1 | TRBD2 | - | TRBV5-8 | CASRGRRGGDDEQFF | TGTGCCAGCAGAGGACGGCGGGGGGGAGATGATGAGCAGTTCTTC
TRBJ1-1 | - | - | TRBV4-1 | CASSQDGRRGGTEAFF | TGCGCCAGCAGCCAAGATGGGAGGCGGGGAGGTACTGAAGCTTTCTTT
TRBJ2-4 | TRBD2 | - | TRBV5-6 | CASSLLGSSGTKNIQYF | TGTGCCAGCAGCTTGCTCGGTTCTAGCGGGACCAAAAACATTCAGTACTTC
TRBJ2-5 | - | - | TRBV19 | CASGYWGQETQYF | TGTGCCAGTGGTTACTGGGGCCAGGAGACCCAGTACTTC
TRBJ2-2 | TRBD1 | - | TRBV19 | CASSIFEYRDRAEVDTGELFF | TGTGCCAGTAGTATCTTCGAATACCGGGACAGGGCGGAGGTAGACACCGGGGAGCTGTTTTTT